The rows below give T cell receptor beta chains drawn from one sample of a study of cytomegalovirus exposure and HLA in healthy donors. Some clones are missing from TCRdb's copy, which holds only in-frame ones; the method was immunoSEQ multiplex PCR. Among approximately 130,000 clones listed, around 79% were seen once. Sequencing input: PBMCs. The receptor source for this set is a woman aged 40 to 50 in good health and CMV-seronegative. CDR3s include the opening cysteine and the closing phenylalanine or tryptophan. Each record gives: CDR3 length, clone size, J gene, D gene, V gene, CDR3 DNA, CDR3 protein. D genes are given only for firm matches. For some rows the clone size is stated as once, few or many, or as a class when expanded; others skip it.

length: 16
size: .
J: TRBJ2-7
D: .
V: TRBV12-5
DNA: TGTGCTAGTGGTGCTGACGGGGGATGGGGCTCCTACGAGCAGTACTTC
CDR3: CASGADGGWGSYEQYF

length: 12
size: many
J: TRBJ1-4
D: .
V: TRBV10-3
DNA: TGTGCCATCAGCGTAACTAATGAAAAACTGTTTTTT
CDR3: CAISVTNEKLFF

length: 16
size: few
J: TRBJ1-1
D: TRBD1
V: TRBV6-5
DNA: TGTGCCAGCAGTTACTTCACCGGACAGGGGAGGACTGAAGCTTTCTTT
CDR3: CASSYFTGQGRTEAFF

length: 14
size: .
J: TRBJ1-5
D: TRBD1
V: TRBV7-2
DNA: TGTGCCAGCAGCTGGACAGGGGACAATCAGCCCCAGCATTTT
CDR3: CASSWTGDNQPQHF

length: 14
size: .
J: TRBJ1-2
D: .
V: TRBV6-4
DNA: TGTGCCAGCAGTGAGGACTCTCACGGCTATGGCTACACCTTC
CDR3: CASSEDSHGYGYTF

length: 15
size: .
J: TRBJ1-2
D: TRBD1
V: TRBV6-5
DNA: TGTGCCAGCAGGGCGGACAGGGCGGCGTATTATGGCTACACCTTC
CDR3: CASRADRAAYYGYTF

length: 12
size: few
J: TRBJ1-6
D: .
V: TRBV7-9
DNA: TGTGCCAGCAGCTCCGGTACCATTCCCCTCCACTTT
CDR3: CASSSGTIPLHF

length: 15
size: .
J: TRBJ2-7
D: TRBD1
V: TRBV2
DNA: TGTGCCAGCAGTGAGGAAGGACAGGGAGGTTTCGAGCAGTACTTC
CDR3: CASSEEGQGGFEQYF

length: 15
size: .
J: TRBJ1-2
D: .
V: TRBV5-6
DNA: TGTGCCAGCAGCTTGGACAGGGCCAACTTCTATGGCTACACCTTC
CDR3: CASSLDRANFYGYTF

length: 17
size: .
J: TRBJ1-1
D: .
V: TRBV15
DNA: TGTGCCGCGGGGAGGGGGGGTCCAGTGGTCTCGGGCACTGAAGCTTTCTTT
CDR3: CAAGRGGPVVSGTEAFF

length: 15
size: .
J: TRBJ1-4
D: TRBD1
V: TRBV7-9
DNA: TGTGCCAGCAGCTTCCTGGGACAGGCTGGTGAAAAACTGTTTTTT
CDR3: CASSFLGQAGEKLFF

length: 14
size: .
J: TRBJ2-7
D: .
V: TRBV28
DNA: TGTGCCAGCAGACCCGGGACACCTTCCTACGAGCAGTACTTC
CDR3: CASRPGTPSYEQYF

length: 15
size: few
J: TRBJ2-7
D: TRBD2
V: TRBV4-2
DNA: TGTGCCAGCAGCCGGGAGGGGACTGACTTTTACGAGCAGTACTTC
CDR3: CASSREGTDFYEQYF

length: 14
size: .
J: TRBJ2-7
D: .
V: TRBV28
DNA: TGTGCCAGCAGTTTAATCCGCAGTGGCTACGAGCAGTACTTC
CDR3: CASSLIRSGYEQYF

length: 15
size: .
J: TRBJ2-7
D: TRBD1
V: TRBV25-1
DNA: TGTGCCAGCAGTGCCTGGGGGGACAGGGATTACGAGCAGTACTTC
CDR3: CASSAWGDRDYEQYF

length: 16
size: .
J: TRBJ2-2
D: .
V: TRBV5-6
DNA: TGTGCCAGCAGCTTGGCGGGCAGGGGCAACACCGGGGAGCTGTTTTTT
CDR3: CASSLAGRGNTGELFF

length: 15
size: .
J: TRBJ1-2
D: .
V: TRBV5-1
DNA: TGCGCCAGCAGCTTGGAAGGGGCGCAGGGCTATGGCTACACCTTC
CDR3: CASSLEGAQGYGYTF

length: 15
size: .
J: TRBJ1-1
D: TRBD1
V: TRBV4-3
DNA: TGCGCCAGCAGCCACCCAGACAGGGTGAACACTGAAGCTTTCTTT
CDR3: CASSHPDRVNTEAFF

length: 14
size: once
J: TRBJ1-2
D: .
V: TRBV6-1
DNA: TGTGCCAGCAGTGAAGCGACAGGAGGCTATGGCTACCCCTTC
CDR3: CASSEATGGYGYPF

length: 13
size: .
J: TRBJ2-4
D: TRBD2
V: TRBV7-2
DNA: TGTGCCAGCAGCGAGACTAGCGGGGGGCCGCAGTACTTC
CDR3: CASSETSGGPQYF

length: 15
size: .
J: TRBJ2-5
D: .
V: TRBV7-9
DNA: TGTGCCAGCAGCTTAGCTACTTTGGGGCTAGCGCCTCTTCACTTC
CDR3: CASSLATLGLAPLHF

length: 14
size: .
J: TRBJ1-2
D: .
V: TRBV4-2
DNA: TGTGCCAGCAGCCAAGTACTCACCCAAAGCCCCCGCGCCTTC
CDR3: CASSQVLTQSPRAF

length: 13
size: .
J: TRBJ1-2
D: .
V: TRBV28
DNA: TGTGCCAGCAGTTTACTTTTTAACTATGGCTACACCTTC
CDR3: CASSLLFNYGYTF

length: 13
size: .
J: TRBJ1-1
D: .
V: TRBV2
DNA: TGTGCCAGCAAAGAACAGGGGAACACTGAAGCTTTCTTT
CDR3: CASKEQGNTEAFF

length: 16
size: .
J: TRBJ1-5
D: .
V: TRBV5-4
DNA: TGTGCCAGCAGCTTAGGGGGAATTGGTAGCAATCAGCCCCAGCATTTT
CDR3: CASSLGGIGSNQPQHF